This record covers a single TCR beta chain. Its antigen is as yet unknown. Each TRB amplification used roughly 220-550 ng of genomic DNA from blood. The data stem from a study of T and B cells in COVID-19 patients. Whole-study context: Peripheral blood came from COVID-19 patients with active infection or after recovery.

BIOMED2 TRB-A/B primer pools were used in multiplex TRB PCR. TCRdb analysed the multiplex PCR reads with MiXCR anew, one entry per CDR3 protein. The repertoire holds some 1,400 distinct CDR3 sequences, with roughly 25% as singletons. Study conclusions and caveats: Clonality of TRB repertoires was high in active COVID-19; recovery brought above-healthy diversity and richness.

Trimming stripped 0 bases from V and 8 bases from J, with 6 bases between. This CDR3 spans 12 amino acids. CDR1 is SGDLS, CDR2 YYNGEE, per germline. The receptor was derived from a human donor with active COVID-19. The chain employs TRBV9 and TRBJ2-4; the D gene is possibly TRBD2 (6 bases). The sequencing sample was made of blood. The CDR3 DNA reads TGTGCCAGCAGCGTAGGGGGGGACATTCAGTACTTC. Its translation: CASSVGGDIQYF.